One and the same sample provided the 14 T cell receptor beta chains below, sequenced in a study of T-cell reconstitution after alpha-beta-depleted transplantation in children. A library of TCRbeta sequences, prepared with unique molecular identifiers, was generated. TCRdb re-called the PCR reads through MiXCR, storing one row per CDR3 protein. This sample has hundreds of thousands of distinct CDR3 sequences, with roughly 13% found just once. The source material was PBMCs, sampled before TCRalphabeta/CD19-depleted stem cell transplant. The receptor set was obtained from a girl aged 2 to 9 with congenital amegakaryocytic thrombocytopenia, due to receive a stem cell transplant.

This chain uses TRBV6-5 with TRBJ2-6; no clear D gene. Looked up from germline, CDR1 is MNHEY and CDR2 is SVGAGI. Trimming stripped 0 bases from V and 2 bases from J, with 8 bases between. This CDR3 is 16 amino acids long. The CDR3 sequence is CASSYSWATGANVLTF. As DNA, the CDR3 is TGTGCCAGCAGTTACTCGTGGGCGACTGGGGCCAACGTCCTGACTTTC.

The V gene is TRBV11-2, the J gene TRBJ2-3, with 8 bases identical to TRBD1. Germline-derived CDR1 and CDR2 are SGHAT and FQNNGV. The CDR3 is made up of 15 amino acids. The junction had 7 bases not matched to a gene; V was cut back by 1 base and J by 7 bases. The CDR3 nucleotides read TGTGCCAGCAGCTTAGCAGGGGGCAAAACATATACGCAGTATTTT. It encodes CASSLAGGKTYTQYF.

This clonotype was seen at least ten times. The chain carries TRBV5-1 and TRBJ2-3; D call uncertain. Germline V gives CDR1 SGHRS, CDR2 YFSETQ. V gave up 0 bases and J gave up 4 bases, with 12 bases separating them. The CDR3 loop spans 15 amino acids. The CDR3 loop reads CASSLGQREADTQYF. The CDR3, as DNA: TGCGCCAGCAGCTTGGGTCAGAGAGAGGCAGATACGCAGTATTTT. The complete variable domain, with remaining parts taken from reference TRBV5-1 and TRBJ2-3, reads KAGVTQTPRYLIKTRGQQVTLSCSPISGHRSVSWYQQTPGQGLQFLFEYFSETQRNKGNFPGRFSGRQFSNSRSEMNVSTLELGDSALYLCASSLGQREADTQYFGPGTRLTVL.

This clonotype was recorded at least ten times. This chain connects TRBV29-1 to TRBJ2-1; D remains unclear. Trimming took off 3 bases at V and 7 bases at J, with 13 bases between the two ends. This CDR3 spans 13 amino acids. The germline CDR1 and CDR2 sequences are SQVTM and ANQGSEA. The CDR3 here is CSVDDWPRNEQFF. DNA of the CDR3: TGCAGCGTTGACGACTGGCCCAGGAATGAGCAGTTCTTC.

In DNA form, the CDR3 reads TGTGCCAGCAGCCAAGGAATCGTGGGGAGGTGGTACTTC. It specifies CASSQGIVGRWYF. The V and J genes are TRBV3-1 and TRBJ2-7, with a tentative D call TRBD2 (6 bases). The CDR3 spans 13 residues. Germline CDR1 LGHDT, CDR2 YNNKEL (reference sequence). The V and J ends lost 1 base and 12 bases respectively, with 16 bases between them.

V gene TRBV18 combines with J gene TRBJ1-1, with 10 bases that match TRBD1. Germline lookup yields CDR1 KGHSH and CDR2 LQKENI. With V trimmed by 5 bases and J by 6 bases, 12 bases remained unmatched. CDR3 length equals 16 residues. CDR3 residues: CASSEQTGGLSAEAFF. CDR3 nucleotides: TGTGCCAGCTCAGAACAGACAGGGGGCTTGAGCGCTGAAGCTTTCTTT.

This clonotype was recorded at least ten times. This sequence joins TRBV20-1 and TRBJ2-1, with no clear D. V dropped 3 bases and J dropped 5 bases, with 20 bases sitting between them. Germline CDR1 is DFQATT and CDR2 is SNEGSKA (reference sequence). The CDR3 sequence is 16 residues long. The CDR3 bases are TGCAGTGCTAGTTGGTTGGGCTACCGTTGGGACAATGAGCAGTTCTTC. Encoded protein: CSASWLGYRWDNEQFF.

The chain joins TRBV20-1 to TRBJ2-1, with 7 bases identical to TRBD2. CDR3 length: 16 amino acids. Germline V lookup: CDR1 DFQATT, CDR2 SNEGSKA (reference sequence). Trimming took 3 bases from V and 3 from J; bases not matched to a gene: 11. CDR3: CSARSAAGVDYNEQFF. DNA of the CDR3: TGCAGTGCTAGGTCCGCGGCGGGAGTAGACTACAATGAGCAGTTCTTC.

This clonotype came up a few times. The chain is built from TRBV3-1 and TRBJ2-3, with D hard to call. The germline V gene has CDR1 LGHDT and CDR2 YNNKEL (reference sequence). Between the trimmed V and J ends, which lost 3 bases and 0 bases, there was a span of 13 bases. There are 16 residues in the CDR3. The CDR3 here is CASSHRRPSSTDTQYF. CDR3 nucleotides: TGTGCCAGCAGCCACCGTAGGCCATCGAGCACAGATACGCAGTATTTT.

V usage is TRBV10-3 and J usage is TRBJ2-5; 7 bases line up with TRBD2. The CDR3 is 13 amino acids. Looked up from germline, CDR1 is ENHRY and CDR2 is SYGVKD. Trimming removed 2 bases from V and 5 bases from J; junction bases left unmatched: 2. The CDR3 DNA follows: TGTGCCATCAGTGAGGGGACTACCGAGACCCAGTACTTC. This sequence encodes CAISEGTTETQYF.

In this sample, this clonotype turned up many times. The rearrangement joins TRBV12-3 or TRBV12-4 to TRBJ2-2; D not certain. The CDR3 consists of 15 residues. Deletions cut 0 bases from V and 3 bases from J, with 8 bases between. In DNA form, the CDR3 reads TGTGCCAGCAGTTTAGCGTGGGCGGACACCGGGGAGCTGTTTTTT. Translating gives CASSLAWADTGELFF.

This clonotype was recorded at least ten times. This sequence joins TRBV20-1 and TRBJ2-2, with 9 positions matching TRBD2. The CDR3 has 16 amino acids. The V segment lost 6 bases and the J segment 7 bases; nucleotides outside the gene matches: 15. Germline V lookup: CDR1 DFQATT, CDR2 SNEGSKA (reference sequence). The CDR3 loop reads CSAINSREGRVGELFF. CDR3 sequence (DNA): TGCAGTGCCATAAACTCGCGGGAGGGCCGGGTCGGGGAGCTGTTTTTT.

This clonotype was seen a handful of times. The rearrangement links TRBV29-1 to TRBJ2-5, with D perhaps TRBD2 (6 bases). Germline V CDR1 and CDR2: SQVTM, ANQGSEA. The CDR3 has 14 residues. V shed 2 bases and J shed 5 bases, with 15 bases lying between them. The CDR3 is CSVEPRGAPETQYF. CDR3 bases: TGCAGCGTTGAACCCCGCGGGGCTCCGGAGACCCAGTACTTC.

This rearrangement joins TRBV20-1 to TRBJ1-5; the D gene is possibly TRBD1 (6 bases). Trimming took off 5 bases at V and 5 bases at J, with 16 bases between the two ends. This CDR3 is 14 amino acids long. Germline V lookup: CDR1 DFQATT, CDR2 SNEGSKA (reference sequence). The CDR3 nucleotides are TGCAGTGCTCGAATACCCGGGGGGCATCAGCCCCAGCATTTT. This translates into CSARIPGGHQPQHF.